This passage covers 4 T cell receptor beta chains from one sample sequenced in a study of blood T cell repertoires in COVID-19. Assay used: immunoSEQ multiplex PCR; TCRdb lists only in-frame clones, some missing. The table lists about 190,000 clones, about 81% of them singletons. Sequenced material: peripheral blood. The receptors originated from a woman older than 75 with COVID-19, enrolled during active disease.

The chain recombines TRBV11-3 with TRBJ2-3, with D uncertain. Looked up from germline, CDR1 is SGHNT and CDR2 is YENEEA. This CDR3 spans 14 amino acids. With 1 base removed from V and 2 bases from J, the gap between germline ends came to 7 bases. The CDR3 DNA follows: TGTGCCAGCAGCTTAGGCTACTTCACAGATACGCAGTATTTT. Translated: CASSLGYFTDTQYF.

This chain uses TRBV25-1 with TRBJ2-5, with 8 bases that match TRBD1. V was clipped by 6 bases and J by 6 bases; unmatched bases: 12. The germline V gene encodes CDR1 MGHDK and CDR2 SYGVNS. CDR3 size: 15 residues. The CDR3 DNA sequence: TGTGCCAGCAGGACGAACGGGCAGGGGGCGAAGACCCAGTACTTC. Its translation: CASRTNGQGAKTQYF.

This chain connects TRBV27 to TRBJ1-5; D not resolved. CDR1 and CDR2 (germline): MNHEY, SMNVEV (reference sequence). This CDR3 spans 12 amino acids. Deletions cut 5 bases from V and 5 bases from J, with 7 bases between. The DNA for the CDR3 is TGTGCCAGCAGTCAGGAGGATCAGCCCCAGCATTTT. As protein: CASSQEDQPQHF.

This clone has just one count. V gene TRBV19 combines with J gene TRBJ1-4; D call uncertain. The V and J ends lost 4 bases and 8 bases respectively, with 11 bases between them. Germline V lookup: CDR1 LNHDA, CDR2 SQIVND (reference sequence). The CDR3 covers 13 residues. CDR3 in amino acids: CASSRRTEEKLFF. In DNA, the CDR3 is TGTGCCAGTAGTAGGAGGACGGAGGAAAAACTGTTTTTT.